The clone carrying this TCR beta chain appeared a single time. What it recognizes is unknown. These data originate in a study of T cell responses to AZD1222 COVID-19 vaccine. Whole-study findings and limits: Seropositive status at baseline applied to only five or six AZD1222 recipients. Repertoires were obtained solely post-peak T cell response. It should be noted that donors were predominantly white British and more often female, and clonal diversity was possibly underestimated. Regions 160-218 and 743-854 dominated among vaccine-associated CD4 TCRs spanning spike.

Only in-frame clones appear in the TCRdb table, and some are missing; sequencing was by immunoSEQ multiplex PCR. The sample shows about 120,000 clones, around 86% of them seen only once. Germline CDR1 is MNHEY and CDR2 is SVGAGI. The CDR3 sequence is 14 residues long. V shed 6 bases, J shed 3 bases, and the junction held 6 bases outside the gene matches. Source: peripheral blood, taken 28 days after the second AZD1222 dose. The TCR sequence derives from an adult who received the AZD1222 COVID-19 vaccine. The gene calls are TRBV6-5 and TRBJ2-7; 9 positions agree with TRBD1. The CDR3 DNA follows: TGTGCCAGCAGGGGGGACAGGGAGAACTACGAGCAGTACTTC. This encodes CASRGDRENYEQYF.